This T cell receptor beta chain was sequenced for a study of blood T cell repertoires in COVID-19. Study-wide background: Collection of acute and convalescent COVID-19 samples took place in the United States, Italy and Spain.

Per the original methods: Amplification from reference gene primers served as the basis for estimated nucleated cell counts. Data came from immunoSEQ multiplex PCR; TCRdb stores just in-frame clones and leaves some out. The DNA gave D and trimming, while V, J and clone size come from that table. The data hold approximately 100,000 clones, with approximately 87% observed a single time. This CDR3 is 14 amino acids long. V lost 4 bases and J lost 4, with 14 bases in between. The V gene's germline CDR1 is SGHRS and CDR2 YFSETQ. The sequencing input was peripheral blood. This TCR derives from a woman aged 25 to 39 with acute or convalescent COVID-19. The V and J genes are TRBV5-1 and TRBJ1-2, with D possibly matching TRBD1 (5 bases). The CDR3 loop is CASSLEGLGYGYTF. The CDR3 nucleotides are TGCGCCAGCAGCCTGGAGGGACTAGGCTATGGCTACACCTTC. The full variable domain, in which reference TRBV5-1 and TRBJ1-2 provide the parts outside the CDR3, is KAGVTQTPRYLIKTRGQQVTLSCSPISGHRSVSWYQQTPGQGLQFLFEYFSETQRNKGNFPGRFSGRQFSNSRSEMNVSTLELGDSALYLCASSLEGLGYGYTFGSGTRLTVV.